Presented here are 7 T cell receptor beta chains from one specimen sequenced in a study of blood T cell repertoires in COVID-19. Clones were read by immunoSEQ multiplex PCR, and TCRdb kept only the in-frame ones, dropping some. The table records 200,000 to 250,000 clones, 85% to 90% of them present only once. Input material: peripheral blood. These receptors came from a man in his thirties or forties with COVID-19, enrolled during active disease.

The CDR3 spells CASTLPGEGKDYGYTF. In nucleotides, the CDR3 is TGTGCCAGTACACTCCCCGGGGAGGGAAAGGACTATGGCTACACCTTC. This rearrangement joins TRBV19 to TRBJ1-2, with D unresolved. The CDR3 consists of 16 residues. Germline CDR1 and CDR2: LNHDA and SQIVND (reference sequence). With 7 bases removed from V and 3 bases from J, the gap between germline ends came to 21 bases.

The chain employs TRBV7-7 and TRBJ2-3; 13 bases are shared with TRBD2. With V trimmed by 1 base and J by 3 bases, 1 base remained unmatched. The CDR3 spans 16 residues. Germline CDR1 reads SSHAT; CDR2 reads FNYEAQ (reference sequence). DNA of the CDR3: TGTGCCAGCAGCTTAGGGACTAGCGGGGGAACAGATACGCAGTATTTT. This codes for CASSLGTSGGTDTQYF. The complete variable domain, with remaining parts taken from reference TRBV7-7 and TRBJ2-3, reads GAGVSQSPRYKVTKRGQDVTLRCDPISSHATLYWYQQALGQGPEFLTYFNYEAQPDKSGLPSDRFSAERPEGSISTLTIQRTEQRDSAMYRCASSLGTSGGTDTQYFGPGTRLTVL.

The gene calls are TRBV12-3 or TRBV12-4 and TRBJ2-1, with a weak D call TRBD2 (5 bases). This CDR3 is built from 12 residues. The V end was cut by 2 bases, the J end by 7 bases, with 6 bases between. This CDR3 is CASSLWENEQFF. CDR3 DNA sequence: TGTGCCAGCAGTTTATGGGAGAATGAGCAGTTCTTC.

The V gene is TRBV5-6, the J gene TRBJ1-6; 11 nucleotides line up with TRBD1. The V gene end was trimmed by 1 base and the J gene end by 10 bases; junction bases not matched to a gene: 7. Germline-derived CDR1 and CDR2 are SGHDT and YYEEEE. The CDR3 spans 16 residues. The CDR3 here is CASSLLFGTGGSPLHF. The CDR3, as DNA: TGTGCCAGCAGCTTGCTGTTCGGGACAGGGGGATCACCCCTCCACTTT.

This sequence joins TRBV5-1 and TRBJ2-7; the D gene is possibly TRBD2 (5 bases). The CDR3 sequence is 15 residues long. V was trimmed by 4 bases and J by 2 bases, leaving 16 bases between them. Germline loops: CDR1 SGHRS, CDR2 YFSETQ. CDR3 coding DNA: TGCGCCAGCAGCCTCCGGAGGACGGCAACCTACGAGCAGTACTTC. This codes for CASSLRRTATYEQYF.

This clone was found once. The chain carries TRBV4-3 and TRBJ2-1; 11 positions match TRBD2. V trimming: 1 base; J trimming: 4 bases; junction bases outside the gene matches: 12. Germline V gene lookup returns CDR1 LGHNA and CDR2 YSLEER. CDR3 length equals 19 residues. CDR3 residues: CASSQVWGSLAGGYNEQFF. DNA for the CDR3: TGCGCCAGCAGCCAAGTCTGGGGAAGTCTAGCGGGAGGATACAATGAGCAGTTCTTC.

The chain combines TRBV6-5 with TRBJ2-1, with D hard to call. Per germline, CDR1 MNHEY and CDR2 SVGAGI. Trimming shortened V by 2 bases and J by 5 bases, and 10 bases separated the two germline ends. This CDR3 region has 14 residues. The CDR3 is CASSYEAANNEQFF. The CDR3 nucleotides read TGTGCCAGCAGTTACGAGGCGGCCAACAATGAGCAGTTCTTC.